The 29 T cell receptor beta chains below come from one sample, sequenced in a study of T cell repertoires in cytomegalovirus infection. TCRdb processed the reads anew with MiXCR; each CDR3 protein has one entry. The table shows some 300,000 distinct CDR3 sequences, with roughly 15% occurring only once. Material for sequencing was PBMCs. Receptor source: a human donor in good health (CMV status not recorded). Some clones in this sample may be carry-over from other donors' samples.

This clonotype was counted at least ten times. The gene calls are TRBV28 and TRBJ2-1; possible D gene TRBD1, 6 bases. CDR1 MDHEN and CDR2 SYDVKM come from the germline V gene. This CDR3 is 14 amino acids long. V lost 2 bases to trimming and J lost 8 bases, with 13 bases between them. CDR3 coding DNA: TGTGCCAGCAGTTTAGGGCAGGGGCCCGATGAGCAGTTCTTC. It specifies CASSLGQGPDEQFF.

The gene calls are TRBV19 and TRBJ2-7; no definite D call. The CDR3 loop spans 14 amino acids. The ends were cut back, 5 bases at V and 0 bases at J, with 11 bases in the middle. From germline, CDR1 is LNHDA and CDR2 SQIVND (reference sequence). In DNA, the CDR3 is TGTGCCAGTAGTCGACACGTGGCCTCCTACGAGCAGTACTTC. This gives the protein CASSRHVASYEQYF.

This clonotype occurred many times. This chain joins TRBV7-2 and TRBJ2-5, with 7 bases lining up with TRBD2. The CDR3 consists of 13 residues. From germline, CDR1 is SGHTA and CDR2 FQGNSA. J lost 4 bases, V lost 5 bases, and 4 bases had no gene match. For the CDR3, the DNA is TGTGCCAGCAGCCGGGGGAGGGGAGAGACCCAGTACTTC. Translation: CASSRGRGETQYF. The full variable domain, rest sourced from reference TRBV7-2 and TRBJ2-5, is GAGVSQSPSNKVTEKGKDVELRCDPISGHTALYWYRQSLGQGLEFLIYFQGNSAPDKSGLPSDRFSAERTGGSVSTLTIQRTQQEDSAVYLCASSRGRGETQYFGPGTRLLVL.

This clonotype was seen repeatedly, ten times or more. The chain recombines TRBV12-3 or TRBV12-4 with TRBJ1-1; D gene unclear. The CDR3 has 14 amino acids. The V gene lost 7 bases and the J gene lost 4 bases, with 16 bases spanning the gap. CDR3 loop: CASTLFGEGTEAFF. CDR3 nucleotide sequence: TGTGCCAGCACCCTTTTTGGGGAAGGCACTGAAGCTTTCTTT.

This clonotype was found many times. The genes are TRBV7-2 and TRBJ2-3; D may be TRBD1 or TRBD2 (5 bases each). Trimming removed 5 bases from V and 2 bases from J, with 17 bases in between. This CDR3 contains 16 residues. Per germline, CDR1 SGHTA and CDR2 FQGNSA. CDR3 in amino acids: CASSRRRDPTTDTQYF. CDR3 nucleotide sequence: TGTGCCAGCAGCCGAAGACGGGACCCAACCACAGATACGCAGTATTTT.

The genes are TRBV6-2 or TRBV6-3 and TRBJ2-7; 13 positions match TRBD2. Germline assignment: CDR1 MNHEY and CDR2 SVGEGT. The CDR3 is made up of 15 amino acids. J lost 3 bases, V lost 7 bases, and 6 bases had no gene match. The CDR3 nucleotides are TGTGCCAGCAAGAGACTAGCGGGAGGATTCTACGAGCAGTACTTC. Translated: CASKRLAGGFYEQYF.

This clonotype was observed at least ten times. The rearrangement uses TRBV6-1 and TRBJ2-1, with 7 nucleotides matching TRBD2. Germline lookup yields CDR1 MNHNS and CDR2 SASEGT. The V segment lost 4 bases and the J segment 4 bases; nucleotides outside the gene matches: 7. The length of the CDR3 is 15 residues. Here the CDR3 reads CASSGEGGQYNEQFF. The CDR3 DNA reads as TGTGCCAGCAGTGGGGAGGGAGGGCAGTACAATGAGCAGTTCTTC.

With respect to this clonotype: This clone may be a read error of a much larger clone one base away. The rearrangement links TRBV24-1 to TRBJ2-3, with 7 bases lining up with TRBD2. Germline trimming cut 4 bases from V and 2 bases from J; bases unmatched to any gene: 5. The CDR3 totals 15 residues. Germline V CDR1 and CDR2: KGHDR, SFDVKD. Written as DNA, the CDR3 is TGTGCCACCAGTGAAAGCGGGGCTGACACAGATACGCAGTATTTT. This codes for CATSESGADTDTQYF.

This clonotype occurred many times. The J gene is TRBJ1-2, the V gene TRBV28; the D gene is possibly TRBD1 (5 bases). Germline loops: CDR1 MDHEN, CDR2 SYDVKM. Deletions cut 6 bases from V and 0 bases from J, with 20 bases between. This CDR3 is 17 amino acids long. CDR3: CASSSWIGTRTNYGYTF. Written as DNA, the CDR3 is TGTGCCAGCAGCTCATGGATAGGGACCAGAACTAACTATGGCTACACCTTC.

This clonotype was seen ten or more times. The chain combines TRBV12-3 or TRBV12-4 with TRBJ2-7; tentatively, D is TRBD1 (5 bases). V was shortened by 4 bases and J by 5 bases, with 15 bases between the two germline ends. The CDR3 spans 14 residues. The CDR3 here is CASSSGAAANEQYF. The CDR3 DNA follows: TGTGCCAGCAGTTCTGGGGCCGCGGCTAACGAGCAGTACTTC.

As for this clonotype: A much more abundant neighbour one base away suggests this may be a read error. The gene calls are TRBV7-6 and TRBJ2-1, with 8 bases identical to TRBD1. The CDR3 loop spans 12 amino acids. Germline loops: CDR1 SGHVS, CDR2 FNYEAQ. CDR3 sequence reads: CVSSLLLTGDLF. The DNA of the CDR3 is TGTGTCAGCAGCTTACTCTTGACAGGGGATCTATTC.

In this sample, this clonotype turned up many times. The rearrangement links TRBV7-6 to TRBJ1-1; perhaps TRBD1 as D (5 bases). Germline CDR1 reads SGHVS; CDR2 reads FNYEAQ. Between the trimmed V and J ends, which lost 5 bases and 6 bases, there was a span of 19 bases. This CDR3 has 15 residues. The CDR3 region has the DNA TGTGCCAGCAGCCTATTGGACGGTGCGGGGGCTGAAGCTTTCTTT. The encoded protein is CASSLLDGAGAEAFF. Full variable domain (remainder filled in from reference TRBV7-6 and TRBJ1-1): GAGVSQSPRYKVTKRGQDVALRCDPISGHVSLYWYRQALGQGPEFLTYFNYEAQQDKSGLPNDRFSAERPEGSISTLTIQRTEQRDSAMYRCASSLLDGAGAEAFFGQGTRLTVV.

This clonotype was seen at least ten times. The J gene is TRBJ2-3, the V gene TRBV28; TRBD1 is a possible D gene (5 bases). V lost 6 bases and J lost 9, with 13 bases in between. CDR3 size: 12 residues. Germline V gene data show CDR1 as MDHEN and CDR2 as SYDVKM. The DNA for the CDR3 is TGTGCCAGCAGCCTTAGACAGTTCACGCAGTATTTT. Translated, it gives CASSLRQFTQYF.

This clonotype was recorded many times. The V call is TRBV11-2, the J call TRBJ2-5; D is perhaps TRBD1 or TRBD2 (6 bases each). CDR3 size: 13 residues. Per germline, CDR1 SGHAT and CDR2 FQNNGV. Trimming took 8 bases from V and 5 from J, leaving 15 bases between them. CDR3 protein: CASLRGLRETQYF. In DNA, the CDR3 is TGTGCCAGCCTCCGGGGGCTCAGGGAGACCCAGTACTTC.

This clonotype came up a few times. The rearrangement joins TRBV18 to TRBJ2-2; D is perhaps TRBD1 or TRBD2 (5 bases each). Germline CDR1 is KGHSH and CDR2 is LQKENI. Trimming took 5 bases from V and 0 from J, leaving 13 bases between them. The length of the CDR3 is 16 residues. CDR3 loop: CASSALGTANTGELFF. In DNA form, the CDR3 reads TGTGCCAGCTCAGCACTCGGGACGGCGAACACCGGGGAGCTGTTTTTT.

The V gene is TRBV7-2, the J gene TRBJ1-2; D gene unclear. The CDR3 runs 15 residues. Germline V gene sequence: CDR1 SGHTA, CDR2 FQGNSA. V was cut by 0 bases and J by 8 bases, with 16 bases left in between. The CDR3 loop reads CASSLATLFKGGYTF. The CDR3 DNA reads TGTGCCAGCAGCTTAGCGACGTTGTTTAAGGGAGGCTACACCTTC.

The rearrangement uses TRBV7-4 and TRBJ2-2; unclear D gene. From germline, CDR1 is SGHVT and CDR2 SQSDAQ. The germline V and J ends were trimmed by 2 bases and 0 bases, with 10 bases remaining between them. The CDR3 length is 16 residues. CDR3 loop: CASSLSEHTNTGELFF. CDR3 DNA: TGTGCCAGCAGCTTATCGGAACACACGAACACCGGGGAGCTGTTTTTT.

This clonotype was recorded a few times. The chain carries TRBV5-4 and TRBJ1-1; tentative D call: TRBD1 (5 bases). Trimming took off 0 bases at V and 5 bases at J, with 17 bases between the two ends. The V gene's germline CDR1 is SGHNT and CDR2 YYREEE (reference sequence). The CDR3 loop spans 16 amino acids. CDR3 sequence: CASSLDARPWGTEAFF. The CDR3 DNA reads as TGTGCCAGCAGCTTGGACGCCCGCCCTTGGGGGACTGAAGCTTTCTTT.

This clonotype showed up many times. The chain couples TRBV2 to TRBJ2-1, with 9 bases aligning to TRBD1. The CDR3 covers 14 residues. From germline, CDR1 is SNHLY and CDR2 FYNNEI. V gave up 6 bases and J gave up 3 bases; unmatched junction bases: 3. The CDR3 nucleotides read TGTGCCAGCAGAAGGGACAGGGTCTACAATGAGCAGTTCTTC. It yields the protein CASRRDRVYNEQFF.

This clonotype was seen at least ten times. J is TRBJ1-1 and V is TRBV18; no clear D. Germline lookup yields CDR1 KGHSH and CDR2 LQKENI. The length of the CDR3 is 12 residues. Trimming removed 4 bases at V and 1 base at J, with 4 bases between. CDR3 loop: CASSQANTEAFF. As DNA, the CDR3 is TGTGCCAGCTCACAGGCGAACACTGAAGCTTTCTTT.

V usage is TRBV3-1 and J usage is TRBJ2-2; a weak D match, TRBD1 (5 bases). The ends were cut back, 1 base at V and 3 bases at J, with 12 bases in the middle. The germline gives CDR1 LGHDT, CDR2 YNNKEL (reference sequence). CDR3 size: 16 residues. This CDR3 reads CASSQVGRADTGELFF. The CDR3 DNA sequence: TGTGCCAGCAGCCAAGTCGGCAGGGCTGACACCGGGGAGCTGTTTTTT.

The table lists this clonotype with a few counts. This chain joins TRBV7-9 and TRBJ1-1, with D perhaps TRBD1 (5 bases). The CDR3 is 14 residues long. Per germline, CDR1 SEHNR and CDR2 FQNEAQ (reference sequence). V was pared by 7 bases and J by 6 bases, with 18 bases between. The DNA of the CDR3 is TGTGCCAGCACCCTCTCGGGAGGGGCCGCTGAAGCTTTCTTT. Translating it yields CASTLSGGAAEAFF. Drawing the rest from reference TRBV7-9 and TRBJ1-1, the complete variable domain is DTGVSQNPRHKITKRGQNVTFRCDPISEHNRLYWYRQTLGQGPEFLTYFQNEAQLEKSRLLSDRFSAERPKGSFSTLEIQRTEQGDSAMYLCASTLSGGAAEAFFGQGTRLTVV.

This clonotype occurred many times. V and J are TRBV18 and TRBJ2-7; D gene ambiguous. V lost 2 bases, J lost 3 bases, and 5 bases lay in between. This CDR3 is built from 12 residues. Germline lookup yields CDR1 KGHSH and CDR2 LQKENI. The DNA of the CDR3 is TGTGCCAGCTCACCAGTGGACTACGAGCAGTACTTC. Protein sequence: CASSPVDYEQYF.

This clonotype has a count of ten or more. The gene calls are TRBV7-2 and TRBJ2-4; TRBD1 aligns across 7 bases. Germline CDR1 SGHTA, CDR2 FQGNSA. With 0 bases clipped from V and 1 base from J, the junction kept 6 bases outside the gene matches. The CDR3 totals 17 residues. CDR3 nucleotides: TGTGCCAGCAGCTTAGCAGGGGGCGGGTCGGCCAAAAACATTCAGTACTTC. Protein: CASSLAGGGSAKNIQYF. The variable domain in full, with the rest retrieved from reference TRBV7-2 and TRBJ2-4, is GAGVSQSPSNKVTEKGKDVELRCDPISGHTALYWYRQSLGQGLEFLIYFQGNSAPDKSGLPSDRFSAERTGGSVSTLTIQRTQQEDSAVYLCASSLAGGGSAKNIQYFGAGTRLSVL.

This clonotype was seen repeatedly, ten times or more. The V call is TRBV6-2 or TRBV6-3, the J call TRBJ1-5; tentative D call: TRBD1 (5 bases). Germline CDR1 MNHEY, CDR2 SVGEGT. The V and J ends lost 7 bases and 7 bases respectively, with 14 bases between them. This CDR3 contains 13 residues. The CDR3 region has the DNA TGTGCCAGCAAACAGGATTCCGTCCAGCCCCAGCATTTT. This sequence encodes CASKQDSVQPQHF.

The chain carries TRBV12-3 or TRBV12-4 and TRBJ1-2; maybe TRBD1 (6 bases). The CDR3 extends over 17 amino acids. Trimming stripped 3 bases from V and 8 bases from J, with 25 bases between. The CDR3 protein is CASSFRRPTGSKSGYTF. The CDR3 DNA follows: TGTGCCAGCAGTTTTCGAAGGCCAACAGGGTCCAAATCGGGCTACACCTTC.

This clonotype was seen a handful of times. A much bigger clone sits one base away, suggesting this may be a read error. The rearrangement uses TRBV11-2 and TRBJ1-6; D gene uncertain. Germline CDR1 is SGHAT and CDR2 is FQNNGV. There are 13 residues in the CDR3. V shed 3 bases and J shed 7 bases, with 7 bases lying between them. Here the CDR3 DNA reads TGTGCCAGCAGCTTCGTGGGGAATTCACCCCTCCACTTT. It is translated as CASSFVGNSPLHF.

In its sample, this clonotype was seen many times. J is TRBJ2-5 and V is TRBV6-6, with 8 positions matching TRBD1. V gave up 5 bases and J gave up 1 base; unmatched junction bases: 3. Per germline, CDR1 MNHNY and CDR2 SVGAGI (reference sequence). The CDR3 is 14 residues long. This CDR3 is CASSRQGPQETQYF. CDR3 DNA sequence: TGTGCCAGCAGTCGACAGGGGCCCCAAGAGACCCAGTACTTC.

This clonotype was seen more than once but under ten times. The genes are TRBV6-2 or TRBV6-3 and TRBJ2-2; 10 bases match TRBD2. This CDR3 has 15 amino acids. CDR1 and CDR2 from the germline V gene are MNHEY and SVGEGT. J gave up 5 bases and V 7 bases, and 7 bases lay outside the gene matches. The CDR3 bases are TGTGCCAGCACCCTAGCGGGGGCCGGGACCGGGGAGCTGTTTTTT. Protein product: CASTLAGAGTGELFF.